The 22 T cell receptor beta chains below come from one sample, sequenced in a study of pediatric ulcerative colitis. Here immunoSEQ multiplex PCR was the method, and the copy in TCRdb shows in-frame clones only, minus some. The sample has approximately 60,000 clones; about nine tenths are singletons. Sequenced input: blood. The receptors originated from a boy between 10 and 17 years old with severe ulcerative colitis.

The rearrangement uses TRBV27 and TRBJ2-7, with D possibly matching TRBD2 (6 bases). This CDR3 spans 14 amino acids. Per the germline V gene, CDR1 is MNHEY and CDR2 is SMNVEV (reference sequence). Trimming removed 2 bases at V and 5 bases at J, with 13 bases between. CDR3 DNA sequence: TGTGCCAGCAGTTTAAGCCGGGGGAGGAACGAGCAGTACTTC. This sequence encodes CASSLSRGRNEQYF.

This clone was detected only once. The CDR3 sequence is CASSTGTSGQNEQFF. The CDR3 nucleotides are TGCGCCAGCAGCACCGGGACTAGCGGGCAAAATGAGCAGTTCTTC. The chain uses TRBV5-1 and TRBJ2-1; 12 nucleotides align to TRBD2. V gave up 4 bases and J gave up 7 bases; unmatched junction bases: 6. Per the germline V gene, CDR1 is SGHRS and CDR2 is YFSETQ. CDR3 size: 15 residues.

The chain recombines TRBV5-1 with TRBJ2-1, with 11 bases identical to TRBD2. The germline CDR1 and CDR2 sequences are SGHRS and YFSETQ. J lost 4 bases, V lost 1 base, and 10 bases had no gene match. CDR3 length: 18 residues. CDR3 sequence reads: CASSLWGTSGSLYNEQFF. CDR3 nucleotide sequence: TGCGCCAGCAGCTTGTGGGGAACTAGCGGGAGTTTGTACAATGAGCAGTTCTTC.

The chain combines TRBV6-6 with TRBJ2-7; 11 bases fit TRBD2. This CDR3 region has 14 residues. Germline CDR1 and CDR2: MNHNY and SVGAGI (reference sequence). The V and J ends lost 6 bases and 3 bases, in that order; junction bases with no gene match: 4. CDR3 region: CASSRLAGIYEQYF. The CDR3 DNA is TGTGCCAGCAGCCGACTAGCGGGAATCTACGAGCAGTACTTC.

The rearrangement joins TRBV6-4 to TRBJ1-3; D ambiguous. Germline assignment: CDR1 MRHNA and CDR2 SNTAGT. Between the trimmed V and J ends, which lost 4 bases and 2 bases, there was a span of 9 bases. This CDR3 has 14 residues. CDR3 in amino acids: CASSGKGTGNTIYF. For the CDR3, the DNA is TGTGCCAGCAGTGGTAAGGGTACTGGAAACACCATATATTTT.

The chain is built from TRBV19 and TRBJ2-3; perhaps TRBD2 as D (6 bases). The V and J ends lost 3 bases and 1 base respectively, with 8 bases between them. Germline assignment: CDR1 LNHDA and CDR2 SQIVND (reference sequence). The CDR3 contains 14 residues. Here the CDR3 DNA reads TGTGCCAGTAGTATGGGAGGAGGCACAGATACGCAGTATTTT. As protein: CASSMGGGTDTQYF.

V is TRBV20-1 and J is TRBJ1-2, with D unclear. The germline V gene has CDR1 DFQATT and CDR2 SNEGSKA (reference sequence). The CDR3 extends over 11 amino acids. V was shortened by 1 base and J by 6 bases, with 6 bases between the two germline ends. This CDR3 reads CSARGMNGYTF. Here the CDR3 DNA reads TGCAGTGCTAGAGGGATGAATGGCTACACCTTC.

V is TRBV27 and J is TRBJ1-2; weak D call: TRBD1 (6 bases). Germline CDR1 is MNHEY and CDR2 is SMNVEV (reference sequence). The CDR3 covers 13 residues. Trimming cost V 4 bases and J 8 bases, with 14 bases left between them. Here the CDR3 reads CASSSYRAGGYTF. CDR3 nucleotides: TGTGCCAGCAGTTCTTACAGGGCCGGGGGCTACACCTTC.

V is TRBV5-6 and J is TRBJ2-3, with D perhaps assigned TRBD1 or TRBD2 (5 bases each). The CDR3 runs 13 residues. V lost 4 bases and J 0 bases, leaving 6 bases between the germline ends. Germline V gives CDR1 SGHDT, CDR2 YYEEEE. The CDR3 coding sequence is TGTGCCAGCAGCCGGGACAGCACAGATACGCAGTATTTT. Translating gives CASSRDSTDTQYF.

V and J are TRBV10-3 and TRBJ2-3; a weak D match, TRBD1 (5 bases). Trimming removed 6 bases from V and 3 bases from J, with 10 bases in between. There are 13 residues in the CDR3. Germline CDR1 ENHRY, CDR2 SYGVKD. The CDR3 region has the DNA TGTGCCATCAGGCGACAGATTACAGATACGCAGTATTTT. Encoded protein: CAIRRQITDTQYF.

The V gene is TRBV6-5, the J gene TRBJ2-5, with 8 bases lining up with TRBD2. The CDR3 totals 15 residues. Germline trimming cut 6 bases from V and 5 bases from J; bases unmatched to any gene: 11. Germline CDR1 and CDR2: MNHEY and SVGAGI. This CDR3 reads CASRRGGRAGETQYF. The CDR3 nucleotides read TGTGCCAGCAGACGGGGGGGGAGGGCCGGTGAGACCCAGTACTTC.

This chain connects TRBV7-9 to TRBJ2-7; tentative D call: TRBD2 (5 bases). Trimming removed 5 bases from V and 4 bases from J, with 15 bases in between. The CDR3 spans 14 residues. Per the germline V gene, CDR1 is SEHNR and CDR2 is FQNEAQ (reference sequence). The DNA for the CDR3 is TGTGCCAGCAGCCAAGAGGGAATGGTATACGAGCAGTACTTC. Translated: CASSQEGMVYEQYF.

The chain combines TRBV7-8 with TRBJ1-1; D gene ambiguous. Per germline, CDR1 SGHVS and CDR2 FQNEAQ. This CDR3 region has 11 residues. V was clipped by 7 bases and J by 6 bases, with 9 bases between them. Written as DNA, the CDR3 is TGTGCCAGCATCGAGAAGTCTGAAGCTTTCTTT. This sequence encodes CASIEKSEAFF.

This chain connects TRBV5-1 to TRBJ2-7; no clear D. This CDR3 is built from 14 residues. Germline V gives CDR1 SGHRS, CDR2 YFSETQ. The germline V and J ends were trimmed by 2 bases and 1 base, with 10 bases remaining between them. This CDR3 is CASSFSIGSYEQYF. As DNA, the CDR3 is TGCGCCAGCAGCTTCTCGATAGGGTCCTACGAGCAGTACTTC. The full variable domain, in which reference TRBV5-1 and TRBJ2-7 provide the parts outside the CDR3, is KAGVTQTPRYLIKTRGQQVTLSCSPISGHRSVSWYQQTPGQGLQFLFEYFSETQRNKGNFPGRFSGRQFSNSRSEMNVSTLELGDSALYLCASSFSIGSYEQYFGPGTRLTVT.

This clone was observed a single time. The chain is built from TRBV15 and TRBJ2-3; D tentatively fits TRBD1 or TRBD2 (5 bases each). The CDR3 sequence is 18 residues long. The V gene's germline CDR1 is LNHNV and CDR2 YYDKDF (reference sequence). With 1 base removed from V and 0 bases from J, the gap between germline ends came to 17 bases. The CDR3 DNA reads TGTGCCACCAGCAGAGGGGGCGGGTTGCGGACTAGCACAGATACGCAGTATTTT. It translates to CATSRGGGLRTSTDTQYF.

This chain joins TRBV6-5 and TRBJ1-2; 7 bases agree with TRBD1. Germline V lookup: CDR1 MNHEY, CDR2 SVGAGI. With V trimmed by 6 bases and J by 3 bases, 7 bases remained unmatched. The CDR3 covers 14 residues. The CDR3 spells CASSSAGTDYGYTF. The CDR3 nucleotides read TGTGCCAGCAGCTCAGCCGGGACAGACTATGGCTACACCTTC.

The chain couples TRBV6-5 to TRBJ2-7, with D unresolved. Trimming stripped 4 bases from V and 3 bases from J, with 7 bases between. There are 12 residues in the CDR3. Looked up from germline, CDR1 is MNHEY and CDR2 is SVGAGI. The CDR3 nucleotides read TGTGCCAGCAGTTCCCTCGACTACGAGCAGTACTTC. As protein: CASSSLDYEQYF.

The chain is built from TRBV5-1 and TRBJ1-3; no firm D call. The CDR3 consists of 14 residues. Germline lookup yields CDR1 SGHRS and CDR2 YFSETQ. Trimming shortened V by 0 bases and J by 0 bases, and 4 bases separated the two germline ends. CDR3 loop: CASSLDGSGNTIYF. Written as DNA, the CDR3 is TGCGCCAGCAGCTTGGACGGCTCTGGAAACACCATATATTTT.

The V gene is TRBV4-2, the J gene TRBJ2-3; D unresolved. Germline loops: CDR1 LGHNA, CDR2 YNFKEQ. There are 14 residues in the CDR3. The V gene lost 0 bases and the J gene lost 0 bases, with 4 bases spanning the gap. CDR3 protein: CASSQDASTDTQYF. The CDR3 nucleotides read TGTGCCAGCAGCCAAGATGCTAGCACAGATACGCAGTATTTT.

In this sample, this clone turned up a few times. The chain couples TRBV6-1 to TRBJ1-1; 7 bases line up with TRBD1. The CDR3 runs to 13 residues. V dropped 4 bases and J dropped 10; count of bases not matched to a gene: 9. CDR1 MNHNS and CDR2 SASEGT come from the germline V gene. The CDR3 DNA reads TGTGCCAGCAGTGCTGGGGGGGGACAGCGAGCTTTCTTT. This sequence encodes CASSAGGGQRAFF.

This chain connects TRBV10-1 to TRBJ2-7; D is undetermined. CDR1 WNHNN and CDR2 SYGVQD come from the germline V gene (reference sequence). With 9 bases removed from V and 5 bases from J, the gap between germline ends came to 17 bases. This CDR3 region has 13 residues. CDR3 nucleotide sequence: TGCGCCAGTTCAGATGCTTCTCAGGACGAGCAGTACTTC. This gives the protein CASSDASQDEQYF.

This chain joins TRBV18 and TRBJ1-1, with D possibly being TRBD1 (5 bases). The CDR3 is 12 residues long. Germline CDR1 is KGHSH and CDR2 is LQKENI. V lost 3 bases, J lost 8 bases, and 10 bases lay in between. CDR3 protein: CASSPPTAEAFF. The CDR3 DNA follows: TGTGCCAGCTCACCCCCGACAGCAGAAGCTTTCTTT.